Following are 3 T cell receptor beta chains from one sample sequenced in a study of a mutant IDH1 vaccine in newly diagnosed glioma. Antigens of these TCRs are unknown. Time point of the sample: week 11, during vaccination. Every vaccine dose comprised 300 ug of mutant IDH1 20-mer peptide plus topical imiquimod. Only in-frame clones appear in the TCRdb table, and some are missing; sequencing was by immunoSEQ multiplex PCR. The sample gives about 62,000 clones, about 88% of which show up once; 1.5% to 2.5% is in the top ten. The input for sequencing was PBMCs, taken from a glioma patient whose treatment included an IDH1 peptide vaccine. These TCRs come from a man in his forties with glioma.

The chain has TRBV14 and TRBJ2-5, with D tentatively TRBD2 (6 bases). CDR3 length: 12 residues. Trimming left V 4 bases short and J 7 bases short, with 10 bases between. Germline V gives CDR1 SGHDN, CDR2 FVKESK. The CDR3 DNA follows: TGTGCCAGCAGCCCGGCCGGGGGGACCCAGTACTTC. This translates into CASSPAGGTQYF.

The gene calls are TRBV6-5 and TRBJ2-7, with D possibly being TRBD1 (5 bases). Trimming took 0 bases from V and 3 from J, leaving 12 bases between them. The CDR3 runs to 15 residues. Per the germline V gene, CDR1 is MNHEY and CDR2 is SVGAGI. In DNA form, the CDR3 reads TGTGCCAGCAGTTACTCGAGGCAAGGGGACTACGAGCAGTACTTC. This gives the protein CASSYSRQGDYEQYF.

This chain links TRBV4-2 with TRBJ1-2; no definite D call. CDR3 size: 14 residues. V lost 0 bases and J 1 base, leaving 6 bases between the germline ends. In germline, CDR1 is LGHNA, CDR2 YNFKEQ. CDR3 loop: CASSQDWVNYGYTF. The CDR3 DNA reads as TGTGCCAGCAGCCAAGATTGGGTTAACTATGGCTACACCTTC.